The present TCR beta chain was sequenced within a study of beta chain features in type 1 diabetes (dated by TCRdb to 2016 to 2018). The study in broad terms: Mean age, gender distribution, total cell number and subset yield did not differ between patients and healthy donors. Regulatory and stem cell-like memory subsets were obtained from only 8 patients and about eight healthy donors, while naive and central memory subsets were obtained from all 30 or so donors. Across all samples, some 110,000,000 sorted cells were examined, and cell number per subset correlated strongly with RNA yield. In the study, TCRB repertoires of sorted circulating CD4+ T cell subsets from recently diagnosed type 1 diabetes patients were compared with those of matched healthy donors.

With regard to this clone: Its antigen remains unidentified. No clone much larger than this one lies a single base away; base qualities are absent.

Spanning cysteine to phenylalanine, the CDR3 consists of 14 amino acids. The only DNA kept is the CDR3, 42 bases in frame from the first base. Trimming takes 3 bases from V and 3 bases from J, and the germline ends sit 11 bases apart. The germline V gene sets CDR1 to SGHRS and CDR2 to YFSETQ. Each donor gave one peripheral blood draw, averaging about 100 mL, which was collected into heparinised tubes. Naive, central memory, regulatory and stem cell-like memory CD4+ T cells were sorted on a BD FACSAria II using a panel including CD45RO, CCR7, CD25, CD127, CD95 and CD27. Purity was above 98% for every sorted population. PBMCs were separated immediately by Lymphoprep density gradient centrifugation and were stained directly, without being cultured. Samples were stained and sorted in pairs, with one healthy donor and one patient per experiment, so that batch effects were minimized. The full study reports these points: Because small numbers of individuals were included in the HLA sub-analyses, any influence of HLA type on TCRB rearrangement was left unresolved. Fewer insertions and more nucleotide deletions at VDJ recombination sites were observed in patients with type 1 diabetes, implying thymic rearrangement abnormalities. Because cDNA rather than genomic DNA was sequenced, highly expressing activated cells could have been over-represented, although no difference in activation and CD3 levels was found between groups. In all four CD4+ subsets, TCRB CDR3 length was moderately but significantly shorter in type 1 diabetes patients. PCR might favor shorter templates, but patient and control samples were amplified and corrected together, so any skew would affect both groups equally. Naive, central memory and regulatory TCRB repertoires appeared more similar among patients than among healthy donors.

The High Capacity cDNA Reverse Transcription Kit was used to reverse transcribe all of the isolated RNA, meaning that expressed TCRB transcripts were what got sequenced. Stem cell-like memory T cell samples underwent survey-depth immunoSEQ sequencing, averaging about 910,000 total reads per sample. After sorted cells were lysed in RLT buffer, RNA was extracted with DNase-treated RNeasy Micro or Mini kits, with the choice depending on cell number. Each cell subset was processed separately to prevent cross-contamination, with patient and healthy donor samples processed together. Using the immunoSEQ multiplex PCR, TCRB sequences were amplified from cDNA into 87-bp fragments spanning the CDR3 region. Amplicons were sequenced on the Illumina HiSeq platform. Concerning the study's data processing: PCR bias was corrected computationally using synthetic template baselines, and reads within Hamming distance 2 were collapsed, with unmergeable singletons discarded. Reads were aligned against IMGT to assign V, D and J genes, CDR3 length and insertions or deletions at six rearrangement sites. Within each subset, clonotype counts were normalized to sorted cell number, and only after that were true diversity and Gini coefficients computed with the tcR R package. The overlap coefficient, calculated on TCRB nucleotide sequences, was used to measure repertoire sharing. As stored in TCRdb, this immuneACCESS dataset retains in-frame rearrangements with V and J assigned. A fraction of the clones does not appear; measured against another copy, unresolved V genes explain less than half of the discrepancy, and the remainder lacks a known reason. V, J and clone size were drawn from that table, and D and trimming were deduced from the DNA. A total of under 90,000 clones appear in this sample, under 35% of them only once. Clones ranked in the top ten supply approximately 0.45% of the sample.

The TCR comes from a woman aged 18 to 35 in good health. The sequence joins TRBV5-1 to TRBJ2-3, with TRBD1 tentatively as D gene (6 bases match). Sequencing was performed on stem cell memory CD4+ T cells from blood. According to the study, the label for this sample's cell subset or site signals: stem cell-like memory CD4+ T cells. The nucleotides read TGCGCCAGCAGCTCAACAGGGAAAACAGATACGCAGTATTTT. Translation gives CASSSTGKTDTQYF. The full variable domain, with segments outside the CDR3 supplied by the reference TRBV5-1 and TRBJ2-3 proteins, appears as KAGVTQTPRYLIKTRGQQVTLSCSPISGHRSVSWYQQTPGQGLQFLFEYFSETQRNKGNFPGRFSGRQFSNSRSEMNVSTLELGDSALYLCASSSTGKTDTQYFGPGTRLTVL.